The 3 T cell receptor beta chains below were found in one sample sequenced in a study of T cell responses to AZD1222 COVID-19 vaccine. TCRdb's table, derived via immunoSEQ multiplex PCR, lists solely in-frame clones and lacks some. Of approximately 130,000 clones in the sample, 80% to 90% are singletons; the top ten hold approximately 9.8%. The source was peripheral blood, collected 28 days after the second AZD1222 dose. The receptor source for this set is an adult who received the AZD1222 COVID-19 vaccine.

The chain is built from TRBV7-3 and TRBJ2-3; 11 nucleotides align to TRBD2. Trimming cost V 5 bases and J 5 bases; bases outside gene matches: 6. This CDR3 is 15 amino acids long. CDR1 is SGHTA and CDR2 is FQGTGA in the germline V gene. The CDR3 protein is CASSRLAGKRDTQYF. CDR3 nucleotides: TGTGCCAGCAGCCGACTAGCGGGAAAGAGAGATACGCAGTATTTT.

The chain couples TRBV4-3 to TRBJ2-3; the match to TRBD2 covers 7 bases. V was pared by 0 bases and J by 5 bases, with 8 bases of the junction left unmatched. The CDR3 contains 16 residues. Germline V gene lookup returns CDR1 LGHNA and CDR2 YSLEER. The CDR3 spells CASSQEYGRGEDTQYF. The CDR3, as DNA: TGCGCCAGCAGCCAAGAATATGGACGGGGGGAAGATACGCAGTATTTT.

The V and J genes are TRBV10-3 and TRBJ2-1, with D unresolved. Germline V gene lookup returns CDR1 ENHRY and CDR2 SYGVKD. This CDR3 is 13 amino acids long. V shed 4 bases and J shed 1 base, with 5 bases lying between them. The CDR3: CAISAPSYNEQFF. The CDR3 bases are TGTGCCATCAGTGCGCCATCCTACAATGAGCAGTTCTTC.